Sequencing of this T cell receptor (beta chain) was carried out in a study of early T cells in non-severe SARS-CoV-2 infection. At the level of the study: From unsorted whole blood, bulk RNA was sequenced, and the chains remained unpaired.

The CDR3 runs 15 residues. Germline lookup yields CDR1 SQVTM and CDR2 ANQGSEA. Trimming left V 0 bases short and J 2 bases short, with 13 bases between. Regarding the study as a whole: In VDJdb matching, anti-spike CD8 responses were favored while private and CD4 specificities went missing.

This clonotype appeared a few times. Its target is not known. Each CDR3 protein gets one entry after TCRdb re-called the 5' RACE reads with MiXCR. The data show 50,000 to 60,000 distinct CDR3 sequences, with more than 9% seen just once and about 4.3% held by the top ten. The sequence derives from an adult who was a healthcare worker with PCR-confirmed SARS-CoV-2 infection or an uninfected control (not recorded which). The rearrangement joins TRBV29-1 to TRBJ1-1, with D maybe TRBD1 (6 bases). Sequences were obtained from whole blood. For the CDR3, the DNA is TGCAGCGTTGAAGATCACGGGGGCGTTAACACTGAAGCTTTCTTT. Its protein is CSVEDHGGVNTEAFF.